The 22 T cell receptor beta chains below were found in one sample sequenced in a study of cytomegalovirus exposure and HLA in healthy donors (dated by TCRdb to 2017 to 2019). The library was built by means of the immunoSEQ multiplex PCR assay. For the multiplex PCR, a mixture combining 60 forward primers for TCR Vbeta segments and 13 reverse primers for TCR Jbeta segments was used. TCRdb re-hosts the immuneACCESS table, in-frame sequences only. Its copies lack some clones; in the studies checked, an unresolved V gene accounts for under half of them, and the cause for the rest is not known. The sample table contains around 150,000 clones; only one count was recorded for 66% of them. 6.5% of the sample goes to the ten largest clones. The specimen sequenced was PBMCs. These receptors were obtained from a woman aged 60 to 75 in good health and CMV-seronegative.

J is TRBJ2-1 and V is TRBV28; weak D call: TRBD2 (5 bases). Germline CDR1 MDHEN, CDR2 SYDVKM. CDR3 size: 12 residues. Trimming shortened V by 2 bases and J by 8 bases, and 7 bases separated the two germline ends. The CDR3 loop is CASSLMEDEQFF. For the CDR3, the DNA is TGTGCCAGCAGTTTAATGGAGGATGAGCAGTTCTTC.

V gene TRBV6-5 combines with J gene TRBJ2-2; D gene ambiguous. Trimming stripped 2 bases from V and 2 bases from J, with 9 bases between. The CDR3 is made up of 15 amino acids. From germline, CDR1 is MNHEY and CDR2 SVGAGI. The CDR3 spells CASSYISSNTGELFF. The DNA of the CDR3 is TGTGCCAGCAGTTACATTTCAAGCAACACCGGGGAGCTGTTTTTT.

V usage is TRBV6-5 and J usage is TRBJ1-4; TRBD1 aligns across 8 bases. CDR1 is MNHEY and CDR2 is SVGAGI in the germline V gene. V shed 5 bases, J shed 7 bases, and the junction held 9 bases outside the gene matches. The CDR3 runs to 15 residues. The CDR3 DNA is TGTGCCAGCAGTCCTCCGGGACAGGATGGTGAAAAACTGTTTTTT. Its translation is CASSPPGQDGEKLFF.

This clone turned up a few times. The rearrangement links TRBV5-1 to TRBJ2-7, with TRBD1 as a possible D gene (5 bases). CDR1 is SGHRS, CDR2 YFSETQ, per germline. V gave up 0 bases and J gave up 5 bases, with 15 bases separating them. CDR3 length: 15 amino acids. DNA of the CDR3: TGCGCCAGCAGCTTGGCCTTAGGGCAGGGTAACGAGCAGTACTTC. As protein: CASSLALGQGNEQYF.

J is TRBJ2-5 and V is TRBV9; tentatively, D is TRBD1 (8 bases). V shed 0 bases and J shed 5 bases, with 11 bases lying between them. The CDR3 runs 14 residues. Germline CDR1 SGDLS, CDR2 YYNGEE. CDR3 nucleotides: TGTGCCAGCAGCGTAGACAGGGGGGGGGAGACCCAGTACTTC. It specifies CASSVDRGGETQYF.

The rearrangement links TRBV4-3 to TRBJ2-7, with D unresolved. Trimming removed 0 bases at V and 0 bases at J, with 9 bases between. This CDR3 has 15 amino acids. Germline lookup yields CDR1 LGHNA and CDR2 YSLEER. CDR3 loop: CASSQEAGNSYEQYF. As DNA, the CDR3 is TGCGCCAGCAGCCAAGAAGCAGGTAACTCCTACGAGCAGTACTTC.

The chain joins TRBV11-2 to TRBJ1-1; TRBD1 aligns across 10 bases. The CDR3 covers 14 residues. Per the germline V gene, CDR1 is SGHAT and CDR2 is FQNNGV. Germline trimming cut 5 bases from V and 4 bases from J; bases unmatched to any gene: 4. Written as DNA, the CDR3 is TGTGCCAGCAGCCCCGGACAGGGGGGCACTGAAGCTTTCTTT. Amino acid sequence: CASSPGQGGTEAFF.

The genes are TRBV19 and TRBJ1-2; D remains unclear. In germline, CDR1 is LNHDA, CDR2 SQIVND (reference sequence). The CDR3 consists of 14 residues. Trimming pared 6 bases from V and 8 bases from J, leaving 19 bases between. The CDR3 nucleotides read TGTGCCAGTAGGGTTACGGGATCGGATGGAGGCTACACCTTC. Protein product: CASRVTGSDGGYTF. The complete variable domain, with remaining parts taken from reference TRBV19 and TRBJ1-2, reads DGGITQSPKYLFRKEGQNVTLSCEQNLNHDAMYWYRQDPGQGLRLIYYSQIVNDFQKGDIAEGYSVSREKKESFPLTVTSAQKNPTAFYLCASRVTGSDGGYTFGSGTRLTVV.

The CDR3 sequence: CASSLTRTGIYEQYF. CDR3 DNA sequence: TGTGCCAGCAGTCTAACTCGGACAGGGATCTACGAGCAGTACTTC. The V and J genes are TRBV27 and TRBJ2-7; 8 nucleotides match TRBD1. The CDR3 has 15 amino acids. Per germline, CDR1 MNHEY and CDR2 SMNVEV (reference sequence). With 5 bases clipped from V and 3 bases from J, the junction kept 9 bases outside the gene matches.

The rearrangement uses TRBV28 and TRBJ1-1, with D unclear. The CDR3 consists of 12 residues. Germline CDR1 is MDHEN and CDR2 is SYDVKM. V dropped 6 bases and J dropped 0 bases, with 5 bases sitting between them. The CDR3 reads CASSPMNTEAFF. DNA for the CDR3: TGTGCCAGCAGCCCCATGAACACTGAAGCTTTCTTT.

CDR3 sequence: CASSPSPSRGSNEQFF. Here the CDR3 DNA reads TGTGCCAGCAGCCCCTCCCCCTCCCGAGGGAGCAATGAGCAGTTCTTC. This chain joins TRBV9 and TRBJ2-1; TRBD2 is a possible D gene (5 bases). Germline V lookup: CDR1 SGDLS, CDR2 YYNGEE. The CDR3 spans 16 residues. V was cut by 4 bases and J by 6 bases, with 20 bases left in between.

This rearrangement joins TRBV4-3 to TRBJ2-3; D is possibly TRBD1 (6 bases). In germline, CDR1 is LGHNA, CDR2 YSLEER. V lost 0 bases to trimming and J lost 6 bases, with 16 bases between them. CDR3 length: 16 amino acids. DNA of the CDR3: TGCGCCAGCAGCCAAGAGGGGGCAGGGCGAGAGGATACGCAGTATTTT. This codes for CASSQEGAGREDTQYF.

The rearrangement links TRBV23-1 to TRBJ2-5; the match to TRBD1 covers 10 bases. The assigned J gene may be wrong: the sequence end matches TRBJ2-7 better. TRBV23-1 carries the ORF label, with uncertain function. CDR3 size: 13 residues. In nucleotides, the CDR3 is TGCGCCAGCAGGCCGGGACAGGGGTACGAGCAGTACTTC. It specifies CASRPGQGYEQYF.

The chain carries TRBV7-2 and TRBJ1-2; the D gene is possibly TRBD1 (5 bases). Per the germline V gene, CDR1 is SGHTA and CDR2 is FQGNSA. With 2 bases removed from V and 0 bases from J, the gap between germline ends came to 16 bases. The CDR3 extends over 17 amino acids. The CDR3 DNA follows: TGTGCCAGCAGCTTATATCGGGGCGGGGGGACTAACTATGGCTACACCTTC. It codes for CASSLYRGGGTNYGYTF.

The V call is TRBV28, the J call TRBJ2-7; D remains unclear. The ends were cut back, 5 bases at V and 3 bases at J, with 5 bases in the middle. CDR1 and CDR2 from the germline V gene are MDHEN and SYDVKM. The CDR3 totals 11 residues. The CDR3 loop is CASSTYYEQYF. CDR3 nucleotide sequence: TGTGCCAGCAGTACCTACTACGAGCAGTACTTC.

The V gene is TRBV30, the J gene TRBJ2-1; 8 bases agree with TRBD1. The V gene's germline CDR1 is GTSNPN and CDR2 SVGIG (reference sequence). The trim removed 1 base at V and 2 bases at J, leaving 4 bases unmatched. The CDR3 consists of 15 residues. The CDR3 DNA is TGTGCCTGGAGTGATTCGGACAGGGCCTACAATGAGCAGTTCTTC. Translating gives CAWSDSDRAYNEQFF.

The DNA of the CDR3 is TGTGCCAGCAGTCCAGCAGGGCGGATGAACACTGAAGCTTTCTTT. Translating it yields CASSPAGRMNTEAFF. J is TRBJ1-1 and V is TRBV7-9, with a weak D call TRBD1 (5 bases). The CDR3 covers 15 residues. Germline CDR1 and CDR2: SEHNR and FQNEAQ (reference sequence). The V gene lost 6 bases and the J gene lost 0 bases, with 14 bases spanning the gap.

The genes are TRBV27 and TRBJ2-7; TRBD1 is a possible D gene (6 bases). Germline CDR1 MNHEY, CDR2 SMNVEV (reference sequence). Deletions cut 6 bases from V and 5 bases from J, with 11 bases between. This CDR3 is built from 12 residues. The CDR3 here is CASSTGSHEQYF. The CDR3 DNA reads TGTGCCAGCAGCACAGGGTCCCACGAGCAGTACTTC.

The chain uses TRBV9 and TRBJ2-7; 11 bases agree with TRBD2. Germline CDR1 is SGDLS and CDR2 is YYNGEE. The V gene end was trimmed by 0 bases and the J gene end by 6 bases; junction bases not matched to a gene: 2. This CDR3 contains 14 residues. The CDR3 sequence: CASSVGLAGGEQYF. As DNA, the CDR3 is TGTGCCAGCAGCGTAGGGCTAGCGGGAGGCGAGCAGTACTTC.

Of note for this clone: The junction differs from germline at one of its ends, possibly a read error. The J gene is TRBJ1-3, the V gene TRBV6-5, with a weak D call TRBD1 (6 bases). This CDR3 has 13 amino acids. Looked up from germline, CDR1 is MNHEY and CDR2 is SVGAGI. Written as DNA, the CDR3 is TGTGCCAGTGGACAGCCGTCTGGAAACACCACATATTTT. As protein: CASGQPSGNTTYF.

This clone was recorded a few times. This sequence joins TRBV14 and TRBJ1-4, with unresolved D. CDR1 is SGHDN and CDR2 is FVKESK in the germline V gene. This CDR3 has 15 amino acids. V dropped 5 bases and J dropped 7 bases, with 17 bases sitting between them. The CDR3 coding sequence is TGTGCCAGCAGCGGGTTGGGGAGCTTCGGTGAAAAACTGTTTTTT. It is translated as CASSGLGSFGEKLFF.

This chain links TRBV6-5 with TRBJ1-6; TRBD1 agrees at 8 bases. Germline-derived CDR1 and CDR2 are MNHEY and SVGAGI. Trimming took 0 bases from V and 6 from J; bases not matched to a gene: 4. The length of the CDR3 is 16 residues. Here the CDR3 reads CASSYSLDRGNSPLHF. The DNA of the CDR3 is TGTGCCAGCAGTTACTCCCTCGACAGGGGTAATTCACCCCTCCACTTT.